This T cell receptor (beta chain) comes out of a study of T cell responses to AZD1222 COVID-19 vaccine. Study-level findings and limits: Just a handful of AZD1222 recipients tested seropositive at baseline. The reported proportion of spike-specific TCRs targeting unmutated variant regions was nearly half. The sample set comprised mostly white British donors with more females, and clonal diversity was possibly underestimated. Repertoire sampling happened only post peak T cell response.

Produced via immunoSEQ multiplex PCR; TCRdb's table is partial and in-frame only. The data hold approximately 150,000 clones, with about 91% observed a single time. The CDR3 has 16 amino acids. Trimming removed 4 bases from V and 8 bases from J, with 23 bases in between. Germline V CDR1 and CDR2: MDHEN, SYDVKM. As for this clone: Antigen unknown.

This rearrangement joins TRBV28 to TRBJ1-2, with D maybe TRBD1 (6 bases). The receptor was derived from an adult in good health. Sample: peripheral blood, taken on day 0 of MenACWY control vaccination. CDR3 DNA: TGTGCCAGCAGTTCACAAACAGGGATCTCATCGAGGGGCTACACCTTC. Amino acid sequence: CASSSQTGISSRGYTF.